This TCR beta chain was sequenced during a study of neoadjuvant anti-PD-1 for oral cavity cancer. The study's findings and limits: Post-nivolumab, blood T cell clonality was significantly elevated in non-responders.

This CDR3 has 14 residues. Germline-derived CDR1 and CDR2 are SGHRS and YFSETQ. Trimming took 6 bases from V and 6 from J, leaving 19 bases between them. As to this clone: Its antigen is as yet unknown.

Sequencing used immunoSEQ multiplex PCR; TCRdb keeps in-frame clones, though not all of them. The sample shows 70,000 to 95,000 clones, about 84% of them seen only once. These oral cavity squamous cell carcinomas were HPV-negative and locally advanced. The sample in question was PBMCs, obtained before nivolumab (anti-PD-1) treatment. The V call is TRBV5-1, the J call TRBJ2-7; D possibly corresponds to TRBD2 (6 bases). The sequence came from a person aged 40 to 85 with oral cavity squamous cell carcinoma. Here the CDR3 DNA reads TGCGCCAGCACCCTTGGAGGAGGGGCTATCGAGCAGTACTTC. Residues: CASTLGGGAIEQYF.